The 6 T cell receptor beta chains reported below all come from one sample, sequenced in a study of blood T cell repertoires in COVID-19. Data came from immunoSEQ multiplex PCR; TCRdb stores just in-frame clones and leaves some out. Here the sample spans 390,000 or so clones, 80% to 90% being singletons. The material sequenced was peripheral blood. The receptors here all came from a woman between 25 and 40 years old with active or convalescent COVID-19.

The chain recombines TRBV7-8 with TRBJ1-1, with 9 nucleotides matching TRBD1. After removal of 5 bases from V and 5 bases from J, the junction contained 3 bases not matched to a gene. The V gene's germline CDR1 is SGHVS and CDR2 FQNEAQ. The length of the CDR3 is 13 residues. CDR3 sequence reads: CASSPGTGTEAFF. The DNA of the CDR3 is TGTGCCAGCAGCCCGGGGACAGGGACTGAAGCTTTCTTT.

Only a few counts were recorded for this clone. The chain employs TRBV4-1 and TRBJ1-2, with D tentatively TRBD1 (5 bases). The CDR3 is 14 amino acids. In germline, CDR1 is MGHRA, CDR2 YSYEKL. The V end lost 3 bases, the J end lost 2 bases, and 10 bases lay between the germline ends. The CDR3 spells CASSHLGGNYGYTF. The CDR3 DNA reads as TGCGCCAGCAGCCACCTCGGGGGGAACTATGGCTACACCTTC.

The chain uses TRBV6-1 and TRBJ2-7; 7 nucleotides line up with TRBD1. The germline V gene encodes CDR1 MNHNS and CDR2 SASEGT. Trimming at V came to 3 bases and at J to 12 bases, leaving 17 bases not matched to a gene. The CDR3 loop spans 15 amino acids. CDR3 loop: CASSEVALTGTDRYF. The CDR3 region has the DNA TGTGCCAGCAGTGAGGTAGCCCTAACGGGGACAGATCGGTACTTC.

This chain links TRBV3-1 (or the pseudogene TRBV3-2) with TRBJ2-7; 9 nucleotides line up with TRBD1. J lost 5 bases, V lost 11 bases, and 13 bases had no gene match. This CDR3 comprises 14 residues. Looked up from germline, CDR1 is LGHDT and CDR2 is YNNKEL (reference sequence). The CDR3 protein is CASEGQGRIHEQYF. The CDR3 DNA follows: TGTGCCTCGGAAGGACAGGGGAGAATCCACGAGCAGTACTTC.

The V call is TRBV19, the J call TRBJ1-3; a weak D match, TRBD1 (5 bases). The CDR3 is 15 residues long. In germline, CDR1 is LNHDA, CDR2 SQIVND (reference sequence). The V end lost 7 bases, the J end lost 0 bases, and 13 bases lay between the germline ends. In DNA, the CDR3 is TGTGCCAGTAAAGGACACCCTGACTCTGGAAACACCATATATTTT. Protein product: CASKGHPDSGNTIYF.

The chain carries TRBV6-4 and TRBJ2-2, with 8 nucleotides matching TRBD2. This CDR3 spans 14 amino acids. J lost 4 bases, V lost 4 bases, and 2 bases had no gene match. Looked up from germline, CDR1 is MRHNA and CDR2 is SNTAGT. CDR3 residues: CASSAGTSTGELFF. In nucleotides, the CDR3 is TGTGCCAGCAGTGCCGGGACTAGCACCGGGGAGCTGTTTTTT.